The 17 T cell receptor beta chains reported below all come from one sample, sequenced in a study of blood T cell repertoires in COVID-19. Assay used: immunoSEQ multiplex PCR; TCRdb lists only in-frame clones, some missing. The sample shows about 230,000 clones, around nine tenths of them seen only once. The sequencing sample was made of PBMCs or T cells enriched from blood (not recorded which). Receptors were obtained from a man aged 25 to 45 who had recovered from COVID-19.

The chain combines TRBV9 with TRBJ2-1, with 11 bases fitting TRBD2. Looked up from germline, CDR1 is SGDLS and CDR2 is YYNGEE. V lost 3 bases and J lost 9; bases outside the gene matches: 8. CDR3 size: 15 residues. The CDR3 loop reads CASSGYSGGVSEQFF. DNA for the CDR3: TGTGCCAGCAGCGGCTATAGCGGGGGGGTAAGTGAGCAGTTCTTC.

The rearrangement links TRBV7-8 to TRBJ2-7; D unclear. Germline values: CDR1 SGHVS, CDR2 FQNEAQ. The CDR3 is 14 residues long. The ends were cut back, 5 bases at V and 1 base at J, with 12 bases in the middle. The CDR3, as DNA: TGTGCCAGCAGCCCAGGTCCTCCTTCCTACGAGCAGTACTTC. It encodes CASSPGPPSYEQYF.

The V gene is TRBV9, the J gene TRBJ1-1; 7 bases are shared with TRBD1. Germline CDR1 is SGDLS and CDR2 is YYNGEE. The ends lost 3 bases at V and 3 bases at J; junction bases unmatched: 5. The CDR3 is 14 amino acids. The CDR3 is CASSASQGDTEAFF. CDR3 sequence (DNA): TGTGCCAGCAGCGCAAGCCAGGGGGACACTGAAGCTTTCTTT.

CDR3 coding DNA: TGTGCCAGCAGCTTGCTGGGGGCAACCGGGGAGCTGTTTTTT. This translates into CASSLLGATGELFF. The chain recombines TRBV5-8 with TRBJ2-2, with TRBD1 as a possible D gene (6 bases). The length of the CDR3 is 14 residues. Germline CDR1 and CDR2: SGHTS and YDEGEE. Trimming took off 1 base at V and 5 bases at J, with 9 bases between the two ends.

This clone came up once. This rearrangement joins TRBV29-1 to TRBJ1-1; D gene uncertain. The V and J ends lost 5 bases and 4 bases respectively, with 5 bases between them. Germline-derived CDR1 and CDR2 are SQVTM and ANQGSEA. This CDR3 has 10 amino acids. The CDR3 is CSVQFTEAFF. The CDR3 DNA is TGCAGCGTTCAGTTCACTGAAGCTTTCTTT.

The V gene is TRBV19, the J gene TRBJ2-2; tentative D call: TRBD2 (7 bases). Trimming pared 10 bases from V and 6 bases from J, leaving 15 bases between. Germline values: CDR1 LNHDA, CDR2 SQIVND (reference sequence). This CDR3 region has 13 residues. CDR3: CATRGASSGELFF. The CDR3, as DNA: TGTGCCACCCGGGGGGCCTCGTCCGGGGAGCTGTTTTTT. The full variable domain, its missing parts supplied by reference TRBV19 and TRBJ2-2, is DGGITQSPKYLFRKEGQNVTLSCEQNLNHDAMYWYRQDPGQGLRLIYYSQIVNDFQKGDIAEGYSVSREKKESFPLTVTSAQKNPTAFYLCATRGASSGELFFGEGSRLTVL.

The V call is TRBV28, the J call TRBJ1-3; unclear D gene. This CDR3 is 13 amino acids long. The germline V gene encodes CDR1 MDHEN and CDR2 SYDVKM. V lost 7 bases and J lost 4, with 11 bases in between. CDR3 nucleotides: TGTGCCAGCACCCGAGCGTCCGGAAACACCATATATTTT. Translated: CASTRASGNTIYF.

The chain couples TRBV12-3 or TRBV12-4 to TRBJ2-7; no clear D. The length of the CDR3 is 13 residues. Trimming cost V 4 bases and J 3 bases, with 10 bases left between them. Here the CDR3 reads CASSWAIYYEQYF. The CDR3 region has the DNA TGTGCCAGCAGTTGGGCCATCTACTACGAGCAGTACTTC.

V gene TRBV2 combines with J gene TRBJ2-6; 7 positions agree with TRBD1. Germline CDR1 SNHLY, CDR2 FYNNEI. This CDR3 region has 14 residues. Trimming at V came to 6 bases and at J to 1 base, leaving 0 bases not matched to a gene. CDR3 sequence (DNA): TGTGCCAGCAGGGACAGGTCTGGGGCCAACGTCCTGACTTTC. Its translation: CASRDRSGANVLTF. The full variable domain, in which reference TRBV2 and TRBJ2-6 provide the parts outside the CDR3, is EPEVTQTPSHQVTQMGQEVILRCVPISNHLYFYWYRQILGQKVEFLVSFYNNEISEKSEIFDDQFSVERPDGSNFTLKIRSTKLEDSAMYFCASRDRSGANVLTFGAGSRLTVL.

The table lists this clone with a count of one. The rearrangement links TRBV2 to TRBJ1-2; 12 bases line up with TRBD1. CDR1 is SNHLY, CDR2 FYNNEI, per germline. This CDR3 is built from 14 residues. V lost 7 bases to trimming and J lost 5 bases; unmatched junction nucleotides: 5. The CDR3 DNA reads TGTGCCAGCATGGGACAGGGGGCGTCGTATGGCTACACCTTC. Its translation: CASMGQGASYGYTF.

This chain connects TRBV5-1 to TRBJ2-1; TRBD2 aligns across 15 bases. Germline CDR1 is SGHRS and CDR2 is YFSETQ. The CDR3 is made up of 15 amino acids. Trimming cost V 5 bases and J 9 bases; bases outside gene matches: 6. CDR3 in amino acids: CASSWTSGRGTEQFF. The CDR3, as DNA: TGCGCCAGCAGTTGGACTAGCGGGAGGGGGACTGAGCAGTTCTTC.

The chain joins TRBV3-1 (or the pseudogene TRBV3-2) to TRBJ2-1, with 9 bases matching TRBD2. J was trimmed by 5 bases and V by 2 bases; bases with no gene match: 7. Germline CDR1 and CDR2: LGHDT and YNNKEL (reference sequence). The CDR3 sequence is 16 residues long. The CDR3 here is CASSQRYSGGNNEQFF. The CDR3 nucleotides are TGTGCCAGCAGCCAAAGGTATAGCGGGGGTAACAATGAGCAGTTCTTC.

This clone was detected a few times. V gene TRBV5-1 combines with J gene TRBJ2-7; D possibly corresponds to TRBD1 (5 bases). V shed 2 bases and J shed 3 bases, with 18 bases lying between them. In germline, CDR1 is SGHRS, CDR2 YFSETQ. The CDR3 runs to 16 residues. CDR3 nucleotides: TGCGCCAGCAGCTTAATAGGGGAACCCAGGGTCTACGAGCAGTACTTC. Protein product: CASSLIGEPRVYEQYF.

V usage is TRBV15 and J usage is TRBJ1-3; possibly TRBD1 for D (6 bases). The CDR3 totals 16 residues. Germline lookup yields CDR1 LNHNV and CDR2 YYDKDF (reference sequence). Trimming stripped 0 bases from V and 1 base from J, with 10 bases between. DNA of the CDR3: TGTGCCACCAGCAGAGATCCTCAGGGGTCTGGAAACACCATATATTTT. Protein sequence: CATSRDPQGSGNTIYF.

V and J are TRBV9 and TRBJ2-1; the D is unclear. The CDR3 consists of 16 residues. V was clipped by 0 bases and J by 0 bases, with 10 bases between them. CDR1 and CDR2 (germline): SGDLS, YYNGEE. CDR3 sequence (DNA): TGTGCCAGCAGCGTAGTGGGTTCGGGCTCCTACAATGAGCAGTTCTTC. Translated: CASSVVGSGSYNEQFF.

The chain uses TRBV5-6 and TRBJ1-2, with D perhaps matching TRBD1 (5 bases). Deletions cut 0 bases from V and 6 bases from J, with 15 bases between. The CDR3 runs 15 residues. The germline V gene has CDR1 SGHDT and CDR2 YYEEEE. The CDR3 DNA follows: TGTGCCAGCAGCTTGGCCGGGAGGGGAATAGATGGCTACACCTTC. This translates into CASSLAGRGIDGYTF.

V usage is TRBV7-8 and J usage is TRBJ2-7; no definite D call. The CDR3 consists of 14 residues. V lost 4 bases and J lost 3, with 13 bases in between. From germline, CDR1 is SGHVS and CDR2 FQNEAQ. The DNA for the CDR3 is TGTGCCAGCAGCTCAGTGTCGTCCTTCTACGAGCAGTACTTC. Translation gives CASSSVSSFYEQYF.